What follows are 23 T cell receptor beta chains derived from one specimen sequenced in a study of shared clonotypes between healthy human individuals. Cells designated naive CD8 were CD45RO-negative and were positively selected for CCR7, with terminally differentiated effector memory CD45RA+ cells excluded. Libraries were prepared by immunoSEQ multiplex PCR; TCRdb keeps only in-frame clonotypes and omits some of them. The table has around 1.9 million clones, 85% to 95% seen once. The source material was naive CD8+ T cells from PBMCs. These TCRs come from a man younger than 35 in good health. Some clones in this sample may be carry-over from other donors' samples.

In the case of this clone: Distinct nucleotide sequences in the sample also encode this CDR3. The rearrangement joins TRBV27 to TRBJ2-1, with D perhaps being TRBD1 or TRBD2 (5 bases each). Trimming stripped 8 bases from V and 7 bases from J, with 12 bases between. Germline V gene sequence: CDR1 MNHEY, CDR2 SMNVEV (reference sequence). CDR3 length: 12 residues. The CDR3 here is CASRLGGNEQFF. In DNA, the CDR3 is TGTGCCAGCCGACTTGGGGGAAATGAGCAGTTCTTC.

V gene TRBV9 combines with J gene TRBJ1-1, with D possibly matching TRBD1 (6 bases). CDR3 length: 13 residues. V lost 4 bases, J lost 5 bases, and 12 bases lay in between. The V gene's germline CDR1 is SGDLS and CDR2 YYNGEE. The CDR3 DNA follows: TGTGCCAGCAGCTCATCCGGGACAACTGAAGCTTTCTTT. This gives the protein CASSSSGTTEAFF. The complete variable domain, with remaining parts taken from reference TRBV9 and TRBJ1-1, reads DSGVTQTPKHLITATGQRVTLRCSPRSGDLSVYWYQQSLDQGLQFLIQYYNGEERAKGNILERFSAQQFPDLHSELNLSSLELGDSALYFCASSSSGTTEAFFGQGTRLTVV.

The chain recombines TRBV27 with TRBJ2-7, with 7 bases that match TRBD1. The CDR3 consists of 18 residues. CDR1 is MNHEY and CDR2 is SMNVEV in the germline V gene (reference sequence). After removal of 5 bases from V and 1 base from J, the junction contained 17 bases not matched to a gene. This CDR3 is CASSPLMLYRGPSYEQYF. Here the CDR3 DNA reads TGTGCCAGCAGTCCACTTATGTTGTACAGGGGTCCTTCCTACGAGCAGTACTTC.

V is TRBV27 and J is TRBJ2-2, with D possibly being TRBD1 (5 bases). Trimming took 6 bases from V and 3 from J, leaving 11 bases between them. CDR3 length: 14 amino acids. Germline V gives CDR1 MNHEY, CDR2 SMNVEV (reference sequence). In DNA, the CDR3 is TGTGCCAGCAGGAGCCAGGGATACACCGGGGAGCTGTTTTTT. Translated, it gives CASRSQGYTGELFF.

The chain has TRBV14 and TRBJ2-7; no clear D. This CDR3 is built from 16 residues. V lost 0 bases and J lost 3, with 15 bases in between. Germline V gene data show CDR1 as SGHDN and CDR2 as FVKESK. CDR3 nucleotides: TGTGCCAGCAGCCAAGATATGGGCGGTTTAAACTACGAGCAGTACTTC. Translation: CASSQDMGGLNYEQYF. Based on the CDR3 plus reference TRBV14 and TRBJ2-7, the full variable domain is EAGVTQFPSHSVIEKGQTVTLRCDPISGHDNLYWYRRVMGKEIKFLLHFVKESKQDESGMPNNRFLAERTGGTYSTLKVQPAELEDSGVYFCASSQDMGGLNYEQYFGPGTRLTVT.

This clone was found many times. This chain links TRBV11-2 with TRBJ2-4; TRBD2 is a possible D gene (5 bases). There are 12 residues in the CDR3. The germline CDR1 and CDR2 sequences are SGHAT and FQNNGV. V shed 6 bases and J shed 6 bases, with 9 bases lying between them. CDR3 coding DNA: TGTGCCAGCAGAGCGGACGCAAACATTCAGTACTTC. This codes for CASRADANIQYF.

This chain's CDR3 is CSVDEGPNEKLFF. CDR3 coding DNA: TGCAGCGTTGACGAAGGGCCTAATGAAAAACTGTTTTTT. The rearrangement uses TRBV29-1 and TRBJ1-4, with no clear D. CDR1 is SQVTM, CDR2 ANQGSEA, per germline. V dropped 3 bases and J dropped 3 bases, with 8 bases sitting between them. CDR3 length equals 13 residues.

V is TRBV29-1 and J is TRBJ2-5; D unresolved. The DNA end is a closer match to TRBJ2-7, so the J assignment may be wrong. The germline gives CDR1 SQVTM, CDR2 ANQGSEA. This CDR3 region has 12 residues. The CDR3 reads CSVAISSYEQYF. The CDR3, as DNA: TGCAGCGTTGCGATTAGCTCCTACGAGCAGTACTTC.

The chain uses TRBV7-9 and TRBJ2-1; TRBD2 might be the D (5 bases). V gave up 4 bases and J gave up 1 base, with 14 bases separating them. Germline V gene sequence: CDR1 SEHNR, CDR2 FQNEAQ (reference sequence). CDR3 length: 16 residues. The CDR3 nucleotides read TGTGCCAGCAGCTCCCCGCGGAGGTTGTCCTACAATGAGCAGTTCTTC. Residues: CASSSPRRLSYNEQFF.

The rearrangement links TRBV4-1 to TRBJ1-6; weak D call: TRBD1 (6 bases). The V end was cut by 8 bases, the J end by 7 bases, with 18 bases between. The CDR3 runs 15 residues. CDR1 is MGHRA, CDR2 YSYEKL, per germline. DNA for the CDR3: TGCGCCAGCGCTGCAGTCCCAGGGGAAAATTCACCCCTCCACTTT. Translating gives CASAAVPGENSPLHF.

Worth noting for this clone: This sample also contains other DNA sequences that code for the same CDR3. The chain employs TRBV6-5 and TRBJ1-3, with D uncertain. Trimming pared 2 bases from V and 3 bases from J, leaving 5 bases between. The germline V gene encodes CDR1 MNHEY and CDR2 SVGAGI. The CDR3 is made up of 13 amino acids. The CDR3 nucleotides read TGTGCCAGCAGTTACGCCGTTGGAAACACCATATATTTT. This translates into CASSYAVGNTIYF.

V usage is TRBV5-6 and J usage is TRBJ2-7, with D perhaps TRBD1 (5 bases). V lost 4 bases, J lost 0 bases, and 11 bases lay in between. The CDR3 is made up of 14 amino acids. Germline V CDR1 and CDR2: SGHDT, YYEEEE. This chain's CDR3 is CASSVTASSYEQYF. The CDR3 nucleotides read TGTGCCAGCAGCGTGACAGCTAGCTCCTACGAGCAGTACTTC.

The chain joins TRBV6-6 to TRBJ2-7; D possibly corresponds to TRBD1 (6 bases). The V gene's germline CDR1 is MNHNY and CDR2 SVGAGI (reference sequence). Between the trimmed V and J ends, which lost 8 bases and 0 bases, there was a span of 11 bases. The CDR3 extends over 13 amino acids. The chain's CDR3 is CASRAGDSYEQYF. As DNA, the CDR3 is TGTGCCAGCCGGGCAGGGGACTCCTACGAGCAGTACTTC.

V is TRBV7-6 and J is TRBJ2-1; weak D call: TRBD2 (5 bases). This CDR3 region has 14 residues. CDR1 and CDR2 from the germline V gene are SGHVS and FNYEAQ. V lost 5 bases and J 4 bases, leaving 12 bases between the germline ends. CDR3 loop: CASSLGLAYNEQFF. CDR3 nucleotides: TGTGCCAGCAGCCTCGGACTGGCTTACAATGAGCAGTTCTTC.

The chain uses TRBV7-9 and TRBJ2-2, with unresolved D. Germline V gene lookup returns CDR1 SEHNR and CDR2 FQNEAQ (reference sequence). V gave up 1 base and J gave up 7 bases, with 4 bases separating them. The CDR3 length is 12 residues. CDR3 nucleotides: TGTGCCAGCAGCTTAGGTCGCGGGGAGCTGTTTTTT. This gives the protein CASSLGRGELFF.

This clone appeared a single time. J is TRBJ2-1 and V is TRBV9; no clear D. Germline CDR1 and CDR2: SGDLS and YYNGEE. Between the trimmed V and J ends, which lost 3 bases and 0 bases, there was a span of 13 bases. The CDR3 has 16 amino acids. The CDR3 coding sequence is TGTGCCAGCAGCGAACAAACATCGAGCTCCTACAATGAGCAGTTCTTC. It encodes CASSEQTSSSYNEQFF.

The CDR3 nucleotides read TGTGCCAGCAGTTCCGAGGACAGTGGGGATACGCAGTATTTT. Protein product: CASSSEDSGDTQYF. V and J are TRBV27 and TRBJ2-3; D is perhaps TRBD1 (6 bases). V was trimmed by 4 bases and J by 6 bases, leaving 14 bases between them. CDR3 length: 14 amino acids. The V gene's germline CDR1 is MNHEY and CDR2 SMNVEV (reference sequence).

Here the CDR3 DNA reads TGCGCCAGCAGCCAAGATGAGACAGGGGCCGAGGAGCAGTACTTC. Translated: CASSQDETGAEEQYF. The chain links TRBV4-1 to TRBJ2-7; 8 bases are shared with TRBD1. V gave up 0 bases and J gave up 7 bases; unmatched junction bases: 8. This CDR3 spans 15 amino acids. Germline CDR1 MGHRA, CDR2 YSYEKL.

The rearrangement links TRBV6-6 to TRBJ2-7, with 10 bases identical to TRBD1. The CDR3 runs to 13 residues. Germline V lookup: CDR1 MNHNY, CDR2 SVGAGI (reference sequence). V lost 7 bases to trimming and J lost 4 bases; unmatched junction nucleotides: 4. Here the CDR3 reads CASKDRGRYEQYF. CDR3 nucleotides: TGTGCCAGCAAAGACAGGGGGCGATACGAGCAGTACTTC.

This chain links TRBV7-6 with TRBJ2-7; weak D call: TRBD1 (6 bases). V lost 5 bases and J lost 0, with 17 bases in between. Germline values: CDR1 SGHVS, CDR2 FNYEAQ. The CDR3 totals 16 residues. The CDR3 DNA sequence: TGTGCCAGCAGCCAACCTCTACAGGGTAGCTCCTACGAGCAGTACTTC. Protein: CASSQPLQGSSYEQYF.

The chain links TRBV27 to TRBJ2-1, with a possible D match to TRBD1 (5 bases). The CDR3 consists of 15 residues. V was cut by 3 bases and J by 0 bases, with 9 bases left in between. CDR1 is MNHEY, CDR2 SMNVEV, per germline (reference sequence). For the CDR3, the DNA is TGTGCCAGCAGTTTTCTGCAGGGCTCCTACAATGAGCAGTTCTTC. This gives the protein CASSFLQGSYNEQFF.

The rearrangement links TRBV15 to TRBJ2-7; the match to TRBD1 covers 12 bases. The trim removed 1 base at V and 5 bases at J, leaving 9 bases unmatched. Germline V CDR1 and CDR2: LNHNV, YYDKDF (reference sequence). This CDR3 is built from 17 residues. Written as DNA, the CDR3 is TGTGCCACCAGCAGAGGAACTGCCGGGACAGGGGGCAACGAGCAGTACTTC. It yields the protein CATSRGTAGTGGNEQYF. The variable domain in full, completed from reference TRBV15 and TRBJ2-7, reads DAMVIQNPRYQVTQFGKPVTLSCSQTLNHNVMYWYQQKSSQAPKLLFHYYDKDFNNEADTPDNFQSRRPNTSFCFLDIRSPGLGDTAMYLCATSRGTAGTGGNEQYFGPGTRLTVT.

Here the CDR3 DNA reads TGTGCCAGCAGCAGCCAGGGACAGGGATTAGCCTACGAGCAGTACTTC. Translation gives CASSSQGQGLAYEQYF. The chain links TRBV7-9 to TRBJ2-7; 9 bases fit TRBD1. This CDR3 comprises 16 residues. V was pared by 5 bases and J by 2 bases, with 10 bases of the junction left unmatched. Germline V lookup: CDR1 SEHNR, CDR2 FQNEAQ (reference sequence).